Listed below are T cell receptor beta chains from one sample, sequenced in a study of OX40 agonist ivuxolimab in advanced cancers. Profiled with immunoSEQ multiplex PCR; TCRdb holds only in-frame clones, not every one. The table lists 30,000 to 35,000 clones, 81% of them singletons. The sample consisted of CD4+ or CD8+ T cells sorted from blood, taken in a trial of the OX40 agonist ivuxolimab. Receptors originate from an adult with an advanced solid tumor such as melanoma, head and neck, liver or kidney cancer. Each CDR3 is given without its conserved first and last residue. D genes are given only for firm matches. Clone size is not always given. Where it is, it says once, few, many or a class for expanded clones.

v_call	cdr3_length	d_call	clone_size	j_call	cdr3_aa
TRBV7-2	12	.	few	TRBJ1-2	ASSLIGGSYGYT
TRBV7-2	11	.	.	TRBJ2-3	ASSPPSTDTQY
TRBV2	14	TRBD1	.	TRBJ2-2	ASSDRGQGPTGELF
TRBV6-5	13	.	.	TRBJ1-5	ASGGGTVNNQPQH
TRBV21-1	11	.	few	TRBJ2-7	ASRPGTPYEQY
TRBV19	15	TRBD1	.	TRBJ1-6	ASSLPYRGATASPLH
TRBV5-5	12	.	.	TRBJ2-7	ASTRDWTSYEQY
TRBV19	14	TRBD1	once	TRBJ2-7	ASSIVGGQGFYEQY
TRBV5-4	13	.	medium-sized	TRBJ2-7	ASSLEAGTLYEQY
TRBV11-2	12	.	.	TRBJ2-2	ASSPPIRTGELF
TRBV4-3	15	.	.	TRBJ2-3	ASSQERGVAAADTQY
TRBV5-6	13	TRBD2	.	TRBJ2-1	ASSLELAGANEQF
TRBV7-2	14	TRBD2	.	TRBJ2-7	ASSLGGTSISYEQY
TRBV9	14	TRBD1	.	TRBJ1-3	ASSVDTGAGGNTIY
TRBV7-8	16	TRBD2	.	TRBJ2-2	ASSLGYGLAGMTGELF
TRBV4-1	12	.	.	TRBJ2-1	ASSQKGLINEQF
TRBV18	13	TRBD1	once	TRBJ2-7	ASSPDVRGRNEQY
TRBV7-3	14	TRBD2	.	TRBJ2-1	ASSPRERGVYNEQF
TRBV11-1	10	.	.	TRBJ2-2	ASSADTGELF
TRBV28	12	TRBD1	.	TRBJ1-2	ASNQGGSNYGYT
TRBV29-1	11	.	.	TRBJ1-1	SVEVAGGGIAF
TRBV6-4	17	TRBD1	.	TRBJ1-5	ASSDFMGQGKYSNQPQH
TRBV18	15	TRBD1	.	TRBJ2-4	ASSPYVTGTGGNIQY
TRBV7-2	11	.	.	TRBJ2-1	ASNDRWANEQF
TRBV6-6	12	.	.	TRBJ1-2	ASSYGEGDYGYT
TRBV19	11	.	.	TRBJ1-2	ASSIAGASGYT
TRBV4-2	11	.	.	TRBJ2-1	ASSLLQYNEQF